This T cell receptor beta chain is drawn from a study of early T cells in non-severe SARS-CoV-2 infection. TCRdb re-called the 5' RACE reads through MiXCR, storing one row per CDR3 protein. The sample gives 48,000 or so distinct CDR3 sequences, approximately 5.7% of which show up once; approximately 6.9% is in the top ten. In its sample, this clonotype was seen many times. Its antigen is currently unknown. One junction end disagrees with the germline gene, perhaps due to a read error. Broader study findings: The study's VDJdb matching favored anti-spike CD8 responses and missed private and CD4 specificities.

Germline CDR1 is DFQATT and CDR2 is SNEGSKA (reference sequence). CDR3 size: 14 residues. The clonotype was recovered from an adult who was a healthcare worker with PCR-confirmed SARS-CoV-2 infection or an uninfected control (not recorded which). V gene TRBV20-1 combines with J gene TRBJ1-4, with D tentatively TRBD1 (5 bases). Material: whole blood, obtained at baseline. For the CDR3, the DNA is TGCAGTGCTAGAGATGGGACCACTAACGAAAAACTGTTTTTT. Its protein is CSARDGTTNEKLFF.